Listed here is a single T cell receptor beta chain. A much larger clonotype is one base distant, so this may be a read error. The CDR3 totals 14 residues. CDR1 SGHAT and CDR2 FQNNGV come from the germline V gene. Amplified TCR beta CDR3 regions came from RNA transcripts. The primer set for the first-round RT-PCR of the TCR CDR3 was HTBI. TCRdb independently ran MiXCR on the multiplex PCR reads; one entry per CDR3 protein. There are approximately 720,000 distinct CDR3 sequences in the sample; approximately 18% occur only once, and approximately 15% lies in the top ten. These data originate in a study of T cells in Graves' hyperthyroidism and ophthalmopathy.

The chain recombines TRBV11-2 with TRBJ2-5; no firm D call. Material: blood. The receptor was isolated from a woman in her 50s with Graves' hyperthyroidism that later progressed to Graves' ophthalmopathy. For the CDR3, the DNA is TGTGCCAGCAGCTTGATGGCAACTCAAGAGGCCCAGTACTTC. Translation: CASSLMATQEAQYF.